Each of the 8 T cell receptor beta chains below was sequenced from the same sample in a study of blood T cells in healthy people across ages. PCR was performed a second time for roughly 7 to 11 cycles using a sample-barcoded 5' primer and a J-beta primer mix. Each CDR3 protein is one row after TCRdb ran MiXCR on the 5' RACE reads. The sample shows 700,000 to 1,000,000 distinct CDR3 sequences, approximately 48% of them seen only once. Sequencing was performed on blood. The receptors come from a man aged 55-75 years in good health.

This clonotype was seen a few times. The V call is TRBV20-1, the J call TRBJ2-5; 11 bases match TRBD2. This CDR3 has 17 amino acids. Unmatched junction bases numbered 11, after V lost 3 bases and J lost 2 bases. CDR1 and CDR2 from the germline V gene are DFQATT and SNEGSKA (reference sequence). CDR3 sequence: CSASRASGGHPQETQYF. The CDR3, as DNA: TGCAGTGCTAGTAGGGCTAGCGGGGGGCATCCTCAAGAGACCCAGTACTTC.

This rearrangement joins TRBV6-6 to TRBJ2-5; 10 positions match TRBD2. The CDR3 sequence is 15 residues long. Germline V lookup: CDR1 MNHNY, CDR2 SVGAGI (reference sequence). Trimming at V came to 2 bases and at J to 11 bases, leaving 11 bases not matched to a gene. The CDR3 region is CASSYGQRGGFEQYF. The CDR3 DNA reads TGTGCCAGCAGTTACGGGCAGCGGGGGGGTTTTGAGCAGTACTTC.

The table lists this clonotype with a few counts. The chain combines TRBV4-2 with TRBJ2-7; TRBD1 matches 7 bases. This CDR3 has 16 amino acids. V lost 4 bases and J lost 2; bases outside the gene matches: 11. In germline, CDR1 is LGHNA, CDR2 YNFKEQ. The CDR3 sequence is CASSPTTGITAYEQYF. The CDR3, as DNA: TGTGCCAGCAGCCCTACGACAGGGATAACGGCCTACGAGCAGTACTTC.

This clonotype appeared many times. V and J are TRBV10-3 and TRBJ2-3; the match to TRBD2 covers 8 bases. The CDR3 totals 14 residues. In germline, CDR1 is ENHRY, CDR2 SYGVKD. Trimming cost V 6 bases and J 0 bases; bases outside gene matches: 2. The CDR3 region has the DNA TGTGCCATCAGCCGCGGGGGGAGCACAGATACGCAGTATTTT. Its translation is CAISRGGSTDTQYF.

The chain uses TRBV20-1 and TRBJ2-1; D is possibly TRBD2 (6 bases). Germline lookup yields CDR1 DFQATT and CDR2 SNEGSKA (reference sequence). CDR3 length equals 13 residues. DNA for the CDR3: TGCAGCGCCGGGGAGGTAACCTACAATGAGCAGTTCTTC. It translates to CSAGEVTYNEQFF.

In its sample, this clonotype was seen a few times. The J gene is TRBJ2-7, the V gene TRBV3-1; 8 positions agree with TRBD1. V was clipped by 6 bases and J by 1 base; unmatched bases: 8. The germline gives CDR1 LGHDT, CDR2 YNNKEL (reference sequence). This CDR3 has 15 residues. The CDR3 reads CASSSDRGSSYEQYF. Here the CDR3 DNA reads TGTGCCAGCAGTTCCGACAGGGGAAGTTCCTACGAGCAGTACTTC.

This rearrangement joins TRBV12-3 or TRBV12-4 to TRBJ2-3; 12 bases align to TRBD2. This CDR3 is built from 15 residues. V gave up 7 bases and J gave up 6 bases; unmatched junction bases: 8. CDR3 protein: CASTSLGLAGDTQYF. CDR3 sequence (DNA): TGTGCCAGCACATCCCTAGGACTAGCGGGGGATACGCAGTATTTT.

J is TRBJ1-1 and V is TRBV6-2 or TRBV6-3; D not certain. The germline CDR1 and CDR2 sequences are MNHEY and SVGEGT. The germline V and J ends were trimmed by 2 bases and 3 bases, with 10 bases remaining between them. CDR3 size: 14 residues. The CDR3: CASSYPRRYTEAFF. Written as DNA, the CDR3 is TGTGCCAGCAGTTACCCCCGGCGATACACTGAAGCTTTCTTT.